The 26 T cell receptor beta chains reported below all come from one sample, sequenced in a study of blood T cell repertoires in COVID-19. Sequenced by immunoSEQ multiplex PCR; TCRdb stores in-frame clones only, minus some. The repertoire includes around 74,000 clones, approximately 88% of them detected once, and under 9.5% sits in the top ten. The sequenced material came from peripheral blood. These receptors were obtained from a man aged 25-40 years with acute or convalescent COVID-19.

This clone was detected once. The chain combines TRBV3-1 (or the pseudogene TRBV3-2) with TRBJ2-5; 8 bases are a match to TRBD2. CDR1 is LGHDT, CDR2 YNNKEL, per germline (reference sequence). V shed 2 bases, J shed 5 bases, and the junction held 13 bases outside the gene matches. The CDR3 consists of 17 residues. The CDR3 DNA reads TGTGCCAGCAGCCAATCCCCTGCGGGAGGCTGGGATGAGACCCAGTACTTC. This translates into CASSQSPAGGWDETQYF.

This clone appeared once. V and J are TRBV19 and TRBJ1-5; 7 positions match TRBD1. The CDR3 is made up of 14 amino acids. Germline V lookup: CDR1 LNHDA, CDR2 SQIVND (reference sequence). The J segment lost 2 bases and the V segment lost 8 bases, leaving 6 bases of the junction unmatched. CDR3 sequence (DNA): TGTGCCAGTGACAGGGTCGGGGGCAATCAGCCCCAGCATTTT. Translating it yields CASDRVGGNQPQHF.

Only one count was recorded for this clone. The CDR3, as DNA: TGTGCCAGCAGCTTGGGGACAGGGGGCAATGGAAACACCATATATTTT. Amino acids: CASSLGTGGNGNTIYF. This chain links TRBV5-6 with TRBJ1-3; TRBD1 aligns across 11 bases. Germline CDR1 SGHDT, CDR2 YYEEEE. The CDR3 sequence is 16 residues long. The trim removed 0 bases at V and 3 bases at J, leaving 2 bases unmatched.

The chain links TRBV10-1 to TRBJ2-1; D perhaps matches TRBD2 (5 bases). Trimming shortened V by 4 bases and J by 5 bases, and 12 bases separated the two germline ends. This CDR3 has 14 amino acids. Germline loops: CDR1 WNHNN, CDR2 SYGVQD (reference sequence). CDR3 loop: CASSVLAPDNEQFF. For the CDR3, the DNA is TGCGCCAGCAGTGTATTAGCGCCGGACAATGAGCAGTTCTTC.

This chain links TRBV27 with TRBJ2-1; maybe TRBD2 (6 bases). Germline CDR1 is MNHEY and CDR2 is SMNVEV (reference sequence). The CDR3 totals 12 residues. Trimming took 8 bases from V and 8 from J, leaving 13 bases between them. The CDR3 bases are TGTGCCAGCCAGTCACTAGCCGATGAGCAGTTCTTC. This sequence encodes CASQSLADEQFF.

This clone turned up a few times. This chain connects TRBV19 to TRBJ1-5; TRBD1 aligns across 8 bases. The CDR3 length is 13 residues. The germline CDR1 and CDR2 sequences are LNHDA and SQIVND (reference sequence). The V and J ends lost 9 bases and 5 bases, in that order; junction bases with no gene match: 6. The CDR3 region is CASLDRGDQPQHF. In DNA form, the CDR3 reads TGTGCCAGCCTCGACAGGGGTGATCAGCCCCAGCATTTT.

A few counts support this clone. This chain connects TRBV6-5 to TRBJ1-2, with no clear D. V was trimmed by 6 bases and J by 2 bases, leaving 10 bases between them. The CDR3 extends over 13 amino acids. Germline CDR1 MNHEY, CDR2 SVGAGI. CDR3 sequence (DNA): TGTGCCAGCAGGAGTCCCCGGAACTATGGCTACACCTTC. It translates to CASRSPRNYGYTF.

The chain links TRBV19 to TRBJ1-2, with a possible D match to TRBD1 (5 bases). Trimming removed 8 bases at V and 5 bases at J, with 33 bases between. The CDR3 has 19 amino acids. Looked up from germline, CDR1 is LNHDA and CDR2 is SQIVND (reference sequence). CDR3 region: CASFRSRSSPGPGGYGYTF. In DNA form, the CDR3 reads TGTGCCAGTTTTCGATCCAGATCCAGCCCCGGGCCGGGGGGATATGGCTACACCTTC.

The chain is built from TRBV5-1 and TRBJ1-3; D possibly corresponds to TRBD1 (6 bases). The germline V gene has CDR1 SGHRS and CDR2 YFSETQ. The CDR3 length is 14 residues. V lost 0 bases and J 3 bases, leaving 7 bases between the germline ends. CDR3 amino acids: CASSLEGVGNTIYF. The CDR3 DNA reads TGCGCCAGCAGCTTGGAGGGGGTTGGAAACACCATATATTTT.

The gene calls are TRBV2 and TRBJ2-1; D is undetermined. V lost 3 bases, J lost 3 bases, and 6 bases lay in between. This CDR3 is 13 amino acids long. The germline CDR1 and CDR2 sequences are SNHLY and FYNNEI. CDR3 sequence reads: CASSDRVYNEQFF. In DNA form, the CDR3 reads TGTGCCAGCAGTGATCGAGTCTACAATGAGCAGTTCTTC.

The chain has TRBV19 and TRBJ2-7, with D possibly matching TRBD2 (5 bases). The CDR3 totals 13 residues. Germline CDR1 and CDR2: LNHDA and SQIVND (reference sequence). V lost 5 bases and J 6 bases, leaving 14 bases between the germline ends. CDR3 nucleotides: TGTGCCAGTAGTGACGGGATGTCTTCCGAGCAGTACTTC. Amino acid sequence: CASSDGMSSEQYF.

This chain uses TRBV2 with TRBJ2-3; 7 bases fit TRBD2. V was clipped by 0 bases and J by 0 bases; unmatched bases: 3. CDR1 SNHLY and CDR2 FYNNEI come from the germline V gene. The CDR3 spans 16 residues. CDR3 loop: CASSEALAVSTDTQYF. DNA for the CDR3: TGTGCCAGCAGTGAAGCCCTAGCGGTTAGCACAGATACGCAGTATTTT.

The CDR3 DNA reads as TGCAGTGCTGCAGGGAATGAGCAGTTCTTC. The encoded protein is CSAAGNEQFF. The V and J genes are TRBV20-1 and TRBJ2-1; D possibly corresponds to TRBD1 (5 bases). The CDR3 is 10 residues long. Germline V CDR1 and CDR2: DFQATT, SNEGSKA (reference sequence). V lost 5 bases and J 7 bases, leaving 6 bases between the germline ends.

V usage is TRBV7-6 and J usage is TRBJ2-7; 9 bases are a match to TRBD2. The CDR3 is made up of 15 amino acids. The V gene end was trimmed by 3 bases and the J gene end by 6 bases; junction bases not matched to a gene: 9. Per germline, CDR1 SGHVS and CDR2 FNYEAQ. The CDR3 nucleotides are TGTGCCAGCAGCTTGACCCCGGGACTAGCACGCGAGCAGTACTTC. This encodes CASSLTPGLAREQYF.

V usage is TRBV18 and J usage is TRBJ2-1, with 8 bases aligning to TRBD2. V shed 9 bases, J shed 10 bases, and the junction held 11 bases outside the gene matches. Looked up from germline, CDR1 is KGHSH and CDR2 is LQKENI. This CDR3 comprises 13 residues. The CDR3 loop reads CASSGLGLREQFF. The CDR3 nucleotides read TGTGCCAGTTCGGGACTAGGATTGAGAGAGCAGTTCTTC.

The chain carries TRBV4-1 and TRBJ2-7; 8 nucleotides align to TRBD2. Germline V gene sequence: CDR1 MGHRA, CDR2 YSYEKL. V shed 1 base, J shed 7 bases, and the junction held 9 bases outside the gene matches. The CDR3 sequence is 15 residues long. The CDR3 region has the DNA TGCGCCAGCAGCCAAGGCAGTCTAAAGCGGGAGGAGCAGTACTTC. Residues: CASSQGSLKREEQYF.

To note about this clone: One junction end disagrees with the germline gene, perhaps due to a read error. The rearrangement links TRBV30 to TRBJ2-7, with TRBD2 matching 11 bases. Germline assignment: CDR1 GTSNPN and CDR2 SVGIG (reference sequence). The CDR3 has 13 amino acids. The CDR3 protein is CASSSGRAVEQYF. The CDR3, as DNA: TGTGCCTCGAGTAGCGGGAGGGCGGTCGAGCAGTACTTC.

This chain joins TRBV27 and TRBJ1-4, with no clear D. V lost 2 bases and J 10 bases, leaving 11 bases between the germline ends. The CDR3 has 13 residues. CDR1 MNHEY and CDR2 SMNVEV come from the germline V gene (reference sequence). The CDR3 DNA reads TGTGCCAGCAGTTTAGAGAGGGCGGGAAAACTGTTTTTT. Translating it yields CASSLERAGKLFF.

This clone was seen only once. V is TRBV27 and J is TRBJ2-3; D possibly corresponds to TRBD1 (5 bases). CDR1 is MNHEY and CDR2 is SMNVEV in the germline V gene (reference sequence). This CDR3 is 15 amino acids long. V lost 6 bases, J lost 0 bases, and 13 bases lay in between. CDR3 loop: CASRGPSYSTDTQYF. The CDR3 DNA reads TGTGCCAGCAGGGGGCCTAGTTATAGCACAGATACGCAGTATTTT.

The chain links TRBV9 to TRBJ1-4, with 7 bases matching TRBD1. CDR3 length: 15 residues. Germline CDR1 and CDR2: SGDLS and YYNGEE. After removal of 3 bases from V and 3 bases from J, the junction contained 5 bases not matched to a gene. CDR3 loop: CASSAWDSPNEKLFF. The DNA for the CDR3 is TGTGCCAGCAGCGCTTGGGACAGTCCTAATGAAAAACTGTTTTTT.

The V gene is TRBV5-6, the J gene TRBJ2-3, with a tentative D call TRBD1 (6 bases). Trimming removed 4 bases at V and 6 bases at J, with 15 bases between. Germline lookup yields CDR1 SGHDT and CDR2 YYEEEE. This CDR3 is built from 14 residues. The CDR3 bases are TGTGCCAGCAGCCATATCAGGGGTATGGATACGCAGTATTTT. Encoded protein: CASSHIRGMDTQYF.

CDR3 amino acids: CASSVGTGVVNEQFF. CDR3 in DNA: TGTGCCAGCAGCGTCGGGACAGGGGTCGTTAATGAGCAGTTCTTC. The chain uses TRBV5-8 and TRBJ2-1; the match to TRBD1 covers 10 bases. The germline V gene has CDR1 SGHTS and CDR2 YDEGEE. The CDR3 extends over 15 amino acids. Germline trimming cut 4 bases from V and 7 bases from J; bases unmatched to any gene: 8.

V usage is TRBV6-9 and J usage is TRBJ2-1, with D possibly TRBD2 on 6 matching bases. The CDR3 runs 13 residues. CDR1 is MNHGY and CDR2 is SVAAGI in the germline V gene. Trimming pared 4 bases from V and 12 bases from J, leaving 16 bases between. As DNA, the CDR3 is TGTGCCAGCAGTTGCGGGGAGAGACGACGGCAGTTCTTC. This codes for CASSCGERRRQFF.

This clone occurred many times. The V and J genes are TRBV15 and TRBJ2-1; TRBD2 aligns across 10 bases. CDR3 length: 16 amino acids. Germline assignment: CDR1 LNHNV and CDR2 YYDKDF (reference sequence). Unmatched junction bases numbered 4, after V lost 3 bases and J lost 2 bases. The DNA of the CDR3 is TGTGCCACCAGCAGTGGACTAGCGGAGCCCTACAATGAGCAGTTCTTC. It encodes CATSSGLAEPYNEQFF.

The chain links TRBV7-3 to TRBJ2-6; D perhaps matches TRBD1 (5 bases). The ends were cut back, 5 bases at V and 0 bases at J, with 11 bases in the middle. Germline V gene lookup returns CDR1 SGHTA and CDR2 FQGTGA. The CDR3 has 16 residues. The CDR3 here is CASSRRGTSGANVLTF. The CDR3, as DNA: TGTGCCAGCAGCCGAAGGGGTACCTCTGGGGCCAACGTCCTGACTTTC. Full variable domain (outside the CDR3, taken from reference TRBV7-3 and TRBJ2-6): GAGVSQTPSNKVTEKGKYVELRCDPISGHTALYWYRQSLGQGPEFLIYFQGTGAADDSGLPNDRFFAVRPEGSVSTLKIQRTERGDSAVYLCASSRRGTSGANVLTFGAGSRLTVL.

The chain links TRBV11-2 to TRBJ1-3; possibly TRBD1 for D (6 bases). Germline V CDR1 and CDR2: SGHAT, FQNNGV. V lost 4 bases and J lost 2, with 12 bases in between. CDR3 length: 15 amino acids. For the CDR3, the DNA is TGTGCCAGCAGCTCCCGGGGGGGGCCTGGAAACACCATATATTTT. Its protein product is CASSSRGGPGNTIYF.